The clone carrying this TCR beta chain was seen a few times. Its cognate antigen is unknown. The data belong to a study of cytomegalovirus exposure and HLA in healthy donors. Deletions cut 8 bases from V and 0 bases from J, with 11 bases between. The CDR3 contains 14 residues. In germline, CDR1 is SNHLY, CDR2 FYNNEI. Regarding the study as a whole: Earlier analysis looked at TCR beta V segments, and most were productive about 90% or about 30% of the time. Later, an analysis showed that TCR beta chains associated with HLA were more clonally expanded than others that were equally common. Researchers counted 150 to 200 TCR beta chains as cytomegalovirus-associated.

In the PCR, 60 Vbeta and 13 Jbeta primers were used. The method was immunoSEQ multiplex PCR; TCRdb's version includes in-frame clones alone and lacks a portion of them. Here the sample spans roughly 150,000 clones, about 75% being singletons. Sequenced material: PBMCs. V is TRBV2 and J is TRBJ1-3; D is uncertain. This clonotype originated in a woman between 50 and 59 years old in good health and CMV-seropositive. The CDR3, as DNA: TGTGCCAGCGCCAGATATCTCTCTGGAAACACCATATATTTT. Translating gives CASARYLSGNTIYF.